This T cell receptor (beta chain) was sequenced for a study of T cell responses to AZD1222 COVID-19 vaccine. Produced via immunoSEQ multiplex PCR; TCRdb's table is partial and in-frame only. The table records 95,000 to 100,000 clones, about nine tenths of them present only once. Whole-study findings and limits: Seropositive AZD1222 recipients at baseline numbered only five or six. White British people made up most donors, females outnumbered males, and clonal diversity was possibly underestimated. Repertoires were sampled only after the peak T cell response.

The CDR3 spans 13 residues. Losses at the gene ends were 0 bases for V and 6 bases for J; bases not matched to a gene: 4. CDR1 and CDR2 (germline): GTSNPN, SVGIG (reference sequence). A note on this clone: Its antigen is unknown.

The chain recombines TRBV30 with TRBJ1-2, with 7 bases matching TRBD1. Here the sequenced sample was peripheral blood, taken on day 0 of AZD1222 vaccination. The TCR was taken from an adult in good health. The CDR3 reads CAWSVRGGHGYTF. The DNA for the CDR3 is TGTGCCTGGAGTGTACGAGGGGGCCATGGCTACACCTTC.